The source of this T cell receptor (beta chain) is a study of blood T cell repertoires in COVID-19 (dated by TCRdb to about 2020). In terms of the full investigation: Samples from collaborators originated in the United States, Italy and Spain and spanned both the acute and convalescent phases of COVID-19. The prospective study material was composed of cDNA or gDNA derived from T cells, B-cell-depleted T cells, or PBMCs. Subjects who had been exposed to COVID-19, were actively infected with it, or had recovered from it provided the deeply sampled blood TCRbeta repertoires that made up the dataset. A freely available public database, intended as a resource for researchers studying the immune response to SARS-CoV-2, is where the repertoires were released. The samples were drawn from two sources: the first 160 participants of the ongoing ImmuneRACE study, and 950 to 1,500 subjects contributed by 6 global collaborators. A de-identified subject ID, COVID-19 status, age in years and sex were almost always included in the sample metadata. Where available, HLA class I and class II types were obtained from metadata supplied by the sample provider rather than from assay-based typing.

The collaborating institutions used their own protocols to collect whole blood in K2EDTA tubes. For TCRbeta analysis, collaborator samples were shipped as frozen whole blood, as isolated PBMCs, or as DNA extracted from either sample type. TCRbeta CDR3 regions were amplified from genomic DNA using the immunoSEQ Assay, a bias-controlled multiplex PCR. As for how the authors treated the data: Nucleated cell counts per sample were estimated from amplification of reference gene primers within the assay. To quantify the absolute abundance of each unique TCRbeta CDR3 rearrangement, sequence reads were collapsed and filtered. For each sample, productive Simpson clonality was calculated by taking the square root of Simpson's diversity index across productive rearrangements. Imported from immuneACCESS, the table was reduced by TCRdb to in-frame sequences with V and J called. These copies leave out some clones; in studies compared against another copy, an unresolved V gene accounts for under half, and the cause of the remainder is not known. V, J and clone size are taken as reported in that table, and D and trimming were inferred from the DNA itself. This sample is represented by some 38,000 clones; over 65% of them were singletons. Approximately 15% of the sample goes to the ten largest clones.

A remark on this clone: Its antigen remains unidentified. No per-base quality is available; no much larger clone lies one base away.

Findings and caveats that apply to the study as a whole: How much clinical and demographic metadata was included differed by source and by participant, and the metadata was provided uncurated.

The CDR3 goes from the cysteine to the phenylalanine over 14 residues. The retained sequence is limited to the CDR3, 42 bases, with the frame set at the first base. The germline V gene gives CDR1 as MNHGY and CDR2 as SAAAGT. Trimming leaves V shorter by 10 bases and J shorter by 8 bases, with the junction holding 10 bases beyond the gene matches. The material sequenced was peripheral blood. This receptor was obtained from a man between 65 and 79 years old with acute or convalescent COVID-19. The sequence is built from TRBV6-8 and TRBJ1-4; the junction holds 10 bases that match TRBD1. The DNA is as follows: TGTGCCACAGGGATCGAGACAGGGGGCGAAAAACTGTTTTTT. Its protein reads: CATGIETGGEKLFF.